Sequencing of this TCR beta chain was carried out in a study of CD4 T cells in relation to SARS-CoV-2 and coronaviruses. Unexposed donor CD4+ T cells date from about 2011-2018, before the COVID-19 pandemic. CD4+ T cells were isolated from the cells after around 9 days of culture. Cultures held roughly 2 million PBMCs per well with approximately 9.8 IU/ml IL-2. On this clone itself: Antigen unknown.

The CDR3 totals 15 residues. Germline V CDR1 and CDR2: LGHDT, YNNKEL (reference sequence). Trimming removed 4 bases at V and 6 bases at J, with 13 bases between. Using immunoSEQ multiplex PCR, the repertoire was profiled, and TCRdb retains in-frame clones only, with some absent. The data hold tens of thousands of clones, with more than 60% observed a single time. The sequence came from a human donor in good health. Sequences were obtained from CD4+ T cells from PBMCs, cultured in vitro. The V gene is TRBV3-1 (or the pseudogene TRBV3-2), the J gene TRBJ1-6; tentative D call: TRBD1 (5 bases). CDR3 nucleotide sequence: TGTGCCAGCAGCCCACCGGGACGGCCTAATTCACCCCTCCACTTT. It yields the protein CASSPPGRPNSPLHF.